One sample yielded the 13 T cell receptor beta chains listed below, sequenced in a study of cytomegalovirus exposure and HLA in healthy donors. The PCR contained 60 Vbeta and 13 Jbeta primers. Method: immunoSEQ multiplex PCR; TCRdb's copy keeps in-frame clones and lacks some. The sample carries almost 200,000 clones, around three quarters recorded once. Sequenced sample: PBMCs. The receptor source for this set is a woman aged 25 to 39 in good health and CMV-seropositive.

The CDR3 DNA reads as TGTGCCTGGATCCGGACTAGCGGGAGGAAGTTAGGATACACCGGGGAGCTGTTTTTT. Its protein is CAWIRTSGRKLGYTGELFF. The chain carries TRBV30 and TRBJ2-2; 14 nucleotides line up with TRBD2. The CDR3 spans 19 residues. Germline values: CDR1 GTSNPN, CDR2 SVGIG (reference sequence). With V trimmed by 4 bases and J by 3 bases, 13 bases remained unmatched.

This clone has more than one count but fewer than ten. The rearrangement joins TRBV2 to TRBJ1-5; 8 bases fit TRBD1. The germline CDR1 and CDR2 sequences are SNHLY and FYNNEI. V shed 5 bases and J 6 bases; nucleotides not matched to a gene: 6. CDR3 length: 14 residues. Here the CDR3 DNA reads TGTGCCAGCAGTAGACAGGGGCTTAGTCAGCCCCAGCATTTT. It yields the protein CASSRQGLSQPQHF.

This chain links TRBV29-1 with TRBJ1-2; TRBD1 aligns across 8 bases. Trimming cost V 1 base and J 5 bases; bases outside gene matches: 3. The CDR3 contains 13 residues. Germline lookup yields CDR1 SQVTM and CDR2 ANQGSEA. DNA of the CDR3: TGCAGCGTTGAAGGGACAGGGATTTATGGCTACACCTTC. Its protein product is CSVEGTGIYGYTF.

In this sample, this clone turned up many times. V usage is TRBV2 and J usage is TRBJ1-5; maybe TRBD1 (6 bases). There are 14 residues in the CDR3. The V gene's germline CDR1 is SNHLY and CDR2 FYNNEI. Trimming pared 8 bases from V and 4 bases from J, leaving 15 bases between. The chain's CDR3 is CASGLGGENQPQHF. CDR3 bases: TGTGCCAGCGGACTAGGGGGGGAGAATCAGCCCCAGCATTTT.

The rearrangement links TRBV5-1 to TRBJ1-2, with TRBD1 identical over 9 bases. Trimming at V came to 2 bases and at J to 4 bases, leaving 3 bases not matched to a gene. Germline V gene data show CDR1 as SGHRS and CDR2 as YFSETQ. This CDR3 has 14 residues. This chain's CDR3 is CASSLRTGVYGYTF. In DNA, the CDR3 is TGCGCCAGCAGCTTACGGACAGGGGTCTATGGCTACACCTTC.

This sequence joins TRBV29-1 and TRBJ2-5; 9 bases are a match to TRBD2. The CDR3 is 14 amino acids. Germline trimming cut 6 bases from V and 1 base from J; bases unmatched to any gene: 6. Germline CDR1 and CDR2: SQVTM and ANQGSEA. CDR3 nucleotide sequence: TGCAGCGTCGAGATGGGACTAGCCCAAGAGACCCAGTACTTC. Protein sequence: CSVEMGLAQETQYF.

There are a few counts of this clone. The DNA for the CDR3 is TGTGCCAGCAGCTTAGAAGACAGGACTACAGATACGCAGTATTTT. This gives the protein CASSLEDRTTDTQYF. The chain is built from TRBV11-2 and TRBJ2-3; possibly TRBD1 for D (6 bases). In germline, CDR1 is SGHAT, CDR2 FQNNGV. Trimming took off 0 bases at V and 3 bases at J, with 10 bases between the two ends. This CDR3 spans 15 amino acids.

The chain couples TRBV5-4 to TRBJ2-7, with a tentative D call TRBD1 (5 bases). CDR3 length: 14 amino acids. V lost 2 bases and J lost 2, with 11 bases in between. Germline CDR1 SGHNT, CDR2 YYREEE (reference sequence). The CDR3 loop reads CASSFRDSTYEQYF. In nucleotides, the CDR3 is TGTGCCAGCAGCTTCAGGGATTCGACCTACGAGCAGTACTTC.

A few counts support this clone. The chain links TRBV7-9 to TRBJ1-4; D gene uncertain. There are 13 residues in the CDR3. Trimming removed 5 bases at V and 10 bases at J, with 14 bases between. In germline, CDR1 is SEHNR, CDR2 FQNEAQ (reference sequence). The CDR3 sequence is CASSVSPRGKLFF. CDR3 nucleotides: TGTGCCAGCAGCGTAAGCCCACGGGGAAAACTGTTTTTT. Drawing the rest from reference TRBV7-9 and TRBJ1-4, the complete variable domain is DTGVSQNPRHKITKRGQNVTFRCDPISEHNRLYWYRQTLGQGPEFLTYFQNEAQLEKSRLLSDRFSAERPKGSFSTLEIQRTEQGDSAMYLCASSVSPRGKLFFGSGTQLSVL.

The chain has TRBV29-1 and TRBJ1-2; D gene unclear. Trimming removed 0 bases from V and 4 bases from J, with 9 bases in between. The CDR3 totals 13 residues. Germline assignment: CDR1 SQVTM and CDR2 ANQGSEA. The CDR3 spells CSVEETPAYGYTF. Written as DNA, the CDR3 is TGCAGCGTTGAAGAGACTCCCGCCTATGGCTACACCTTC.

The J gene is TRBJ2-1, the V gene TRBV11-2, with D unclear. Germline V lookup: CDR1 SGHAT, CDR2 FQNNGV. CDR3 size: 15 residues. The V end lost 2 bases, the J end lost 0 bases, and 8 bases lay between the germline ends. CDR3 DNA sequence: TGTGCCAGCAGCTTAAGACCGGGCTCCTACAATGAGCAGTTCTTC. Its protein is CASSLRPGSYNEQFF.

The rearrangement joins TRBV7-8 to TRBJ2-1, with no clear D. The CDR3 is 15 amino acids. The germline gives CDR1 SGHVS, CDR2 FQNEAQ. Trimming took off 2 bases at V and 3 bases at J, with 11 bases between the two ends. The CDR3: CASSLSSGHYNEQFF. The CDR3 region has the DNA TGTGCCAGCAGCTTAAGTTCGGGTCACTACAATGAGCAGTTCTTC.

V and J are TRBV4-1 and TRBJ2-5, with D perhaps matching TRBD1 (5 bases). The CDR3 covers 16 residues. Germline V gene sequence: CDR1 MGHRA, CDR2 YSYEKL. V dropped 1 base and J dropped 1 base, with 13 bases sitting between them. The CDR3 here is CASSQGVMGLQETQYF. The CDR3 bases are TGCGCCAGCAGCCAAGGGGTCATGGGGCTCCAAGAGACCCAGTACTTC.